This T cell receptor beta chain comes out of a study of neoadjuvant anti-PD-1 for oral cavity cancer. Germline CDR1 and CDR2: SGHRS and YFSETQ. The CDR3 has 13 residues. Unmatched junction bases numbered 8, after V lost 8 bases and J lost 3 bases. The time point denotes: after neoadjuvant nivolumab, at surgical resection. Sequenced by immunoSEQ multiplex PCR; TCRdb stores in-frame clones only, minus some. The top ten hold around 4.9% of the sample, which has about 42,000 clones, about three quarters seen once. Points on this clone: The antigen is unknown.

General study findings and limits: Treg/Th17 ratio rose with pretreatment blood and fell with post-treatment tumor TCRbeta clonality.

The source is a person aged 40 to 85 with oral cavity squamous cell carcinoma. The sample in question was PBMCs, obtained after nivolumab (anti-PD-1) treatment. This sequence joins TRBV5-1 and TRBJ2-7; 7 bases fit TRBD1. CDR3 DNA: TGCGCCAGTCGAACCGGGACAGACTACGAGCAGTACTTC. It translates to CASRTGTDYEQYF.